This T cell receptor beta chain was captured in a study of blood T cell repertoires in COVID-19. Whole-study context: The United States, Italy and Spain were the sources of the acute and convalescent COVID-19 samples. PBMCs, B-cell-depleted T cells, or T cells were the source of the cDNA or gDNA that made up the material.

Original processing notes: Scientists estimated how many nucleated cells there were by amplifying reference gene primers. Generated by immunoSEQ multiplex PCR, the TCRdb table keeps only in-frame clones and is missing some. The DNA was the basis for D and trimming; V, J and clone size are from that table. Of 300,000 to 350,000 clones listed, roughly 89% are singletons. Seattle patients were enrolled while actively infected and followed longitudinally. Germline CDR1 and CDR2: LNHNV and YYDKDF (reference sequence). This CDR3 region has 15 residues. V lost 3 bases and J 11 bases, leaving 22 bases between the germline ends.

The gene calls are TRBV15 and TRBJ1-1; no firm D call. The sample taken for sequencing was peripheral blood. This sequence originates from a woman in her forties with COVID-19, enrolled during active disease. As DNA, the CDR3 is TGTGCCACCAGCAGTGGACCCGAAAGCGGCCGGAACGCTTTCTTT. Translation: CATSSGPESGRNAFF.